The 5 T cell receptor beta chains listed next were all sequenced from one sample in a study of CD8+CD57+ T cells in acquired aplastic anemia. Genomic DNA templated the TCR beta VDJ and CDR3 profiling. TCRdb fed the reads into MiXCR, producing one record per CDR3 protein. This sample carries some 170,000 distinct CDR3 sequences, roughly 48% of them seen once, and the ten largest clones take around 1.1%. Patients included in sequencing had previously demonstrated CD8+CD57+ cell expansion by flow cytometry. Sequencing was done on a sample of sorted CD4+, CD8+, or CD8+CD57+ T cells (not recorded which) from PBMCs. These receptors all stem from a human donor with aplastic anemia.

The J gene is TRBJ1-6, the V gene TRBV2, with TRBD1 matching 7 bases. Germline V gene sequence: CDR1 SNHLY, CDR2 FYNNEI. Trimming took 8 bases from V and 8 from J; bases not matched to a gene: 9. The CDR3 is made up of 14 amino acids. The CDR3 region has the DNA TGTGCCAGCCGGGACAGTACGTCATATTCACCCCTCCACTTT. It encodes CASRDSTSYSPLHF.

The V call is TRBV9, the J call TRBJ1-2; TRBD1 is a possible D gene (6 bases). CDR3 length: 14 residues. Trimming pared 1 base from V and 4 bases from J, leaving 11 bases between. Germline V lookup: CDR1 SGDLS, CDR2 YYNGEE. CDR3 nucleotides: TGTGCCAGCAGCGTATCAGGGGACACCTATGGCTACACCTTC. Translated, it gives CASSVSGDTYGYTF.

In regard to this clonotype: A much larger clonotype is one base distant, so this may be a read error. This rearrangement joins TRBV4-3 to TRBJ1-1; TRBD1 agrees at 7 bases. There are 14 residues in the CDR3. V lost 1 base and J lost 11; bases outside the gene matches: 10. The germline gives CDR1 LGHNA, CDR2 YSLEER. CDR3 nucleotide sequence: TGCGCCAGCAGCCAAGGTTGGGCGACAGGGTTGGCTTTCTTT. As protein: CASSQGWATGLAFF.

In the case of this clonotype: The conserved closing phenylalanine or tryptophan is absent in this CDR3, likely reflecting a read error. The chain links TRBV19 to TRBJ1-5, with 8 positions matching TRBD1. V was clipped by 6 bases and J by 6 bases; unmatched bases: 7. The CDR3 length is 14 residues. Germline V lookup: CDR1 LNHDA, CDR2 SQIVND (reference sequence). This chain's CDR3 is CASRKTGGSQPQHL. Here the CDR3 DNA reads TGTGCCAGTAGGAAAACAGGGGGGAGTCAGCCCCAGCATTTG.

The chain has TRBV7-2 and TRBJ2-7; TRBD2 matches at 7 bases. V gave up 4 bases and J gave up 3 bases; unmatched junction bases: 9. Germline V gene sequence: CDR1 SGHTA, CDR2 FQGNSA. The CDR3 spans 15 residues. DNA of the CDR3: TGTGCCAGCAGCTGGGACTGGGGCGGGGGCTACGAGCAGTACTTC. Its protein product is CASSWDWGGGYEQYF. The full variable domain, completed using reference TRBV7-2 and TRBJ2-7, is GAGVSQSPSNKVTEKGKDVELRCDPISGHTALYWYRQSLGQGLEFLIYFQGNSAPDKSGLPSDRFSAERTGGSVSTLTIQRTQQEDSAVYLCASSWDWGGGYEQYFGPGTRLTVT.